The 31 T cell receptor beta chains listed next were all sequenced from one sample in a study of T cells in Graves' hyperthyroidism and ophthalmopathy. Authors of the study amplified TCR beta CDR3 regions from RNA transcripts. HTBI primers were the set used in a first-round RT-PCR of the TCR CDR3. Each CDR3 protein is one row after TCRdb ran MiXCR on the multiplex PCR reads. The sample yields approximately 590,000 distinct CDR3 sequences, 15% to 18% seen once. Sequencing was done on a sample of blood. The origin of the receptors is a young woman with Graves' hyperthyroidism.

A few counts support this clonotype. This rearrangement joins TRBV29-1 to TRBJ1-2, with D possibly matching TRBD1 (6 bases). Germline V gene data show CDR1 as SQVTM and CDR2 as ANQGSEA. The CDR3 runs to 14 residues. Between the trimmed V and J ends, which lost 1 base and 4 bases, there was a span of 13 bases. The CDR3 DNA is TGCAGCGTTGAAGTTCCGTCCAGGGGCTATGGCTACACCTTC. It yields the protein CSVEVPSRGYGYTF.

This clonotype showed up many times. V is TRBV5-6 and J is TRBJ1-2; D is unresolved. This CDR3 region has 14 residues. V lost 0 bases and J 2 bases, leaving 8 bases between the germline ends. CDR1 and CDR2 from the germline V gene are SGHDT and YYEEEE. In nucleotides, the CDR3 is TGTGCCAGCAGCTTGGGACAAGTCAACTATGGCTACACCTTC. It specifies CASSLGQVNYGYTF.

The table lists this clonotype with many counts. The genes are TRBV28 and TRBJ2-7; 12 bases match TRBD2. V lost 7 bases to trimming and J lost 2 bases; unmatched junction nucleotides: 3. The CDR3 spans 14 residues. Germline V lookup: CDR1 MDHEN, CDR2 SYDVKM. The CDR3 region is CASMTSGSTYEQYF. CDR3 coding DNA: TGTGCCAGCATGACTAGCGGGAGTACCTACGAGCAGTACTTC.

This clonotype has a handful of counts. J is TRBJ2-1 and V is TRBV7-3; 9 bases are shared with TRBD2. V lost 3 bases to trimming and J lost 7 bases; unmatched junction nucleotides: 7. Germline loops: CDR1 SGHTA, CDR2 FQGTGA. The CDR3 sequence is 15 residues long. The CDR3 DNA is TGTGCCAGCAGCTTTAGCGGGAGTTTTGGGAATGAGCAGTTCTTC. Residues: CASSFSGSFGNEQFF.

The DNA for the CDR3 is TGCAGTGCTAGAGATCTCGGAGGAGCGGGAGGGCCACCAGATACGCAGTATTTT. Amino acid sequence: CSARDLGGAGGPPDTQYF. The chain carries TRBV20-1 and TRBJ2-3; 10 bases map to TRBD2. The J segment lost 4 bases and the V segment lost 0 bases, leaving 13 bases of the junction unmatched. The CDR3 extends over 18 amino acids. Germline-derived CDR1 and CDR2 are DFQATT and SNEGSKA (reference sequence).

This clonotype occurred many times. The gene calls are TRBV20-1 and TRBJ1-2; perhaps TRBD1 as D (5 bases). Trimming took off 5 bases at V and 7 bases at J, with 11 bases between the two ends. The CDR3 is 11 amino acids. Germline assignment: CDR1 DFQATT and CDR2 SNEGSKA (reference sequence). The CDR3: CSAPWGVGYTF. DNA for the CDR3: TGCAGTGCTCCTTGGGGGGTTGGCTACACCTTC.

This clonotype has at least ten counts. The chain joins TRBV15 to TRBJ2-5; either TRBD1 or TRBD2 may fit D (5 bases each). In germline, CDR1 is LNHNV, CDR2 YYDKDF (reference sequence). The V end lost 0 bases, the J end lost 1 base, and 12 bases lay between the germline ends. The CDR3 spans 16 residues. Written as DNA, the CDR3 is TGTGCCACCAGCAGAGACCGGGACCTTCCCCAAGAGACCCAGTACTTC. This codes for CATSRDRDLPQETQYF.

This clonotype was observed at least ten times. The chain employs TRBV30 and TRBJ2-2, with TRBD1 identical over 8 bases. J lost 3 bases, V lost 3 bases, and 9 bases had no gene match. The CDR3 has 16 residues. CDR1 and CDR2 from the germline V gene are GTSNPN and SVGIG (reference sequence). CDR3 region: CAWRSADRVHTGELFF. The CDR3 nucleotides are TGTGCCTGGAGGTCAGCGGACAGGGTTCACACCGGGGAGCTGTTTTTT.

This clonotype has a count of ten or more. The V call is TRBV3-1, the J call TRBJ1-2; D may be TRBD1 (5 bases). This CDR3 has 15 amino acids. Germline assignment: CDR1 LGHDT and CDR2 YNNKEL (reference sequence). The ends were cut back, 1 base at V and 2 bases at J, with 11 bases in the middle. This CDR3 is CASSQGAGTNYGYTF. In DNA form, the CDR3 reads TGTGCCAGCAGCCAAGGAGCGGGGACCAACTATGGCTACACCTTC.

V usage is TRBV28 and J usage is TRBJ2-4; D call uncertain. The V and J ends lost 3 bases and 0 bases respectively, with 12 bases between them. The CDR3 runs 16 residues. Per germline, CDR1 MDHEN and CDR2 SYDVKM. The DNA of the CDR3 is TGTGCCAGCAGTTTCCGTTCGAGTCTAGCCAAAAACATTCAGTACTTC. This sequence encodes CASSFRSSLAKNIQYF.

This clonotype was recorded many times. The rearrangement links TRBV30 to TRBJ1-4; no firm D call. This CDR3 region has 15 residues. Germline V gene lookup returns CDR1 GTSNPN and CDR2 SVGIG (reference sequence). V shed 4 bases and J shed 0 bases, with 12 bases lying between them. Written as DNA, the CDR3 is TGTGCCTGGACTGACACGAGATCAACTAATGAAAAACTGTTTTTT. Amino acids: CAWTDTRSTNEKLFF.

This clonotype was counted at least ten times. The chain couples TRBV20-1 to TRBJ2-4; a possible D gene is TRBD1 (6 bases). The CDR3 length is 16 residues. Between the trimmed V and J ends, which lost 0 bases and 4 bases, there was a span of 16 bases. Germline CDR1 and CDR2: DFQATT and SNEGSKA (reference sequence). The CDR3 region is CSAREVVRTVKNIQYF. The CDR3 DNA is TGCAGTGCTAGAGAGGTCGTCCGGACAGTAAAAAACATTCAGTACTTC.

This clonotype has at least ten counts. The gene calls are TRBV18 and TRBJ2-7; D might be TRBD2 (5 bases). V lost 0 bases, J lost 7 bases, and 10 bases lay in between. This CDR3 comprises 13 residues. Germline CDR1 KGHSH, CDR2 LQKENI. CDR3 region: CASSPPGSHEQYF. The CDR3 coding sequence is TGTGCCAGCTCACCACCGGGGAGTCATGAGCAGTACTTC.

V usage is TRBV10-1 and J usage is TRBJ2-7; 7 bases line up with TRBD1. V lost 2 bases and J lost 1; bases outside the gene matches: 2. CDR1 WNHNN and CDR2 SYGVQD come from the germline V gene (reference sequence). The CDR3 covers 14 residues. The CDR3 DNA is TGCGCCAGCAGTGAGACAGGGGAATCCTACGAGCAGTACTTC. Translating gives CASSETGESYEQYF.

The V and J genes are TRBV12-3 or TRBV12-4 and TRBJ2-1, with TRBD2 matching over 7 bases. The DNA end favors TRBJ2-7, so the J call may be wrong. This CDR3 comprises 22 residues. CDR3 protein: CASSYGTRTSWQEGRRINEQYF. CDR3 nucleotide sequence: TGTGCCAGCAGTTATGGAACCAGGACTAGTTGGCAGGAAGGTAGAAGAATCAATGAGCAGTACTTC.

This clonotype was detected many times. The CDR3 reads CASRGVGGGQPQHF. The DNA of the CDR3 is TGTGCCAGCAGGGGTGTGGGGGGAGGTCAGCCCCAGCATTTT. The chain employs TRBV27 and TRBJ1-5; TRBD1 might be the D (5 bases). Trimming shortened V by 6 bases and J by 6 bases, and 15 bases separated the two germline ends. The germline V gene encodes CDR1 MNHEY and CDR2 SMNVEV (reference sequence). The length of the CDR3 is 14 residues.

This clonotype occurred many times. The rearrangement joins TRBV12-3 or TRBV12-4 to TRBJ2-3; TRBD2 matches at 13 bases. The ends lost 4 bases at V and 6 bases at J; junction bases unmatched: 4. This CDR3 spans 15 amino acids. As DNA, the CDR3 is TGTGCCAGCAGTTACGGACTAGCGGGGGTGGATACGCAGTATTTT. It translates to CASSYGLAGVDTQYF.

This clonotype was detected many times. This rearrangement joins TRBV27 to TRBJ2-7; 12 bases are a match to TRBD2. V lost 6 bases and J lost 1; bases outside the gene matches: 10. In germline, CDR1 is MNHEY, CDR2 SMNVEV (reference sequence). The CDR3 runs 17 residues. CDR3 coding DNA: TGTGCCAGCAGAGAGACTAGCGGGAGAATCGGATCCTACGAGCAGTACTTC. This gives the protein CASRETSGRIGSYEQYF.

This clonotype was seen a handful of times. The chain recombines TRBV25-1 with TRBJ2-3; D gene uncertain. This CDR3 spans 14 amino acids. Germline CDR1 MGHDK, CDR2 SYGVNS. Trimming took 8 bases from V and 3 from J, leaving 15 bases between them. The CDR3 DNA reads TGTGCCAGCGTCCCGTTCGGGTCGACAGATACGCAGTATTTT. It specifies CASVPFGSTDTQYF.

On this clonotype: Just one base apart from a much larger clone, this may be a read error. The rearrangement uses TRBV7-2 and TRBJ2-1, with D hard to call. Germline V lookup: CDR1 SGHTA, CDR2 FQGNSA. There are 14 residues in the CDR3. V lost 1 base and J 10 bases, leaving 14 bases between the germline ends. CDR3 loop: CASSLVLGFGEQFF. CDR3 nucleotide sequence: TGTGCCAGCAGCTTAGTATTGGGTTTTGGAGAGCAGTTCTTC.

This clonotype was counted at least ten times. This chain joins TRBV2 and TRBJ2-1, with 9 nucleotides matching TRBD2. This CDR3 has 13 amino acids. Per germline, CDR1 SNHLY and CDR2 FYNNEI. Trimming removed 10 bases from V and 2 bases from J; junction bases left unmatched: 3. The CDR3 DNA sequence: TGTGCCATCAAGCGGGAGGCCTACAATGAGCAGTTCTTC. It encodes CAIKREAYNEQFF. Combining the CDR3 with reference TRBV2 and TRBJ2-1 gives the whole variable domain EPEVTQTPSHQVTQMGQEVILRCVPISNHLYFYWYRQILGQKVEFLVSFYNNEISEKSEIFDDQFSVERPDGSNFTLKIRSTKLEDSAMYFCAIKREAYNEQFFGPGTRLTVL.

This clonotype appeared many times. The chain links TRBV20-1 to TRBJ2-7, with TRBD1 identical over 8 bases. Germline V gene lookup returns CDR1 DFQATT and CDR2 SNEGSKA (reference sequence). Losses at the gene ends were 4 bases for V and 5 bases for J; bases not matched to a gene: 1. This CDR3 contains 11 residues. The CDR3 here is CSAKQGDEQYF. CDR3 nucleotide sequence: TGCAGTGCTAAACAGGGGGACGAGCAGTACTTC.

Notes on this clonotype: A much larger clone lies a single base off, so this may be a read error. The chain is built from TRBV5-1 and TRBJ2-2, with 7 nucleotides matching TRBD2. In germline, CDR1 is SGHRS, CDR2 YFSETQ. V gave up 7 bases and J gave up 5 bases; unmatched junction bases: 11. The CDR3 runs 15 residues. The CDR3 DNA reads TGCGCCAGCGGCCCTTATGGCGGGAGAACCGGGGAGCTGTTTTTT. Residues: CASGPYGGRTGELFF.

This clonotype was picked up a small number of times. The rearrangement joins TRBV5-1 to TRBJ2-5; 8 bases are shared with TRBD1. V shed 7 bases and J 5 bases; nucleotides not matched to a gene: 10. Germline assignment: CDR1 SGHRS and CDR2 YFSETQ. The CDR3 contains 14 residues. The CDR3 DNA sequence: TGCGCCAGCGGTTTCGGACAGGGAGACGAGACCCAGTACTTC. This codes for CASGFGQGDETQYF.

There are a few counts of this clonotype. The chain combines TRBV10-3 with TRBJ1-6, with unresolved D. From germline, CDR1 is ENHRY and CDR2 SYGVKD. Trimming stripped 4 bases from V and 8 bases from J, with 9 bases between. This CDR3 region has 13 residues. CDR3: CAISVGQDSPLHF. The CDR3 DNA reads as TGTGCCATCAGTGTGGGTCAAGATTCACCCCTCCACTTT.

This clonotype was detected only a few times. The CDR3 nucleotides read TGCAGTGCAGGCGGTACCCAGCCCCAGCATTTT. Residues: CSAGGTQPQHF. The chain carries TRBV20-1 and TRBJ1-5; no clear D. V was pared by 6 bases and J by 7 bases, with 10 bases between. Looked up from germline, CDR1 is DFQATT and CDR2 is SNEGSKA (reference sequence). CDR3 size: 11 residues.

This clonotype was seen many times. This chain joins TRBV5-1 and TRBJ2-3; D is possibly TRBD2 (5 bases). The CDR3 sequence is 14 residues long. Germline lookup yields CDR1 SGHRS and CDR2 YFSETQ. V was trimmed by 3 bases and J by 9 bases, leaving 17 bases between them. The CDR3 region is CASSSSPDSKTQYF. Written as DNA, the CDR3 is TGCGCCAGCAGCTCATCTCCGGACTCGAAGACGCAGTATTTT.

This clonotype occurred a few times. V is TRBV10-1 and J is TRBJ2-3; D possibly matches TRBD1 or TRBD2 (5 bases each). Trimming removed 4 bases from V and 2 bases from J, with 10 bases in between. From germline, CDR1 is WNHNN and CDR2 SYGVQD (reference sequence). The CDR3 loop spans 14 amino acids. The CDR3 region is CASSAGRTTDTQYF. Written as DNA, the CDR3 is TGCGCCAGCAGTGCGGGACGGACCACAGATACGCAGTATTTT.

This clonotype was seen repeatedly, ten times or more. The CDR3 here is CASSSYRDANYGYTF. CDR3 sequence (DNA): TGTGCCAGCAGTTCCTACAGGGATGCTAACTATGGCTACACCTTC. V and J are TRBV28 and TRBJ1-2, with D possibly being TRBD1 (6 bases). V shed 4 bases and J shed 0 bases, with 12 bases lying between them. The V gene's germline CDR1 is MDHEN and CDR2 SYDVKM. The CDR3 sequence is 15 residues long.

There are many counts of this clonotype. V usage is TRBV11-2 and J usage is TRBJ1-2; D is uncertain. Trimming left V 6 bases short and J 3 bases short, with 11 bases between. CDR1 SGHAT and CDR2 FQNNGV come from the germline V gene. The CDR3 has 13 residues. CDR3 nucleotide sequence: TGTGCCAGCAGGATTTCTGGATACTATGGCTACACCTTC. This encodes CASRISGYYGYTF.

This clonotype was seen more than once but under ten times. The CDR3 region is CASKGQDSNQPQHF. In DNA form, the CDR3 reads TGTGCCAGCAAAGGACAGGATAGCAATCAGCCCCAGCATTTT. The gene calls are TRBV18 and TRBJ1-5, with 7 bases lining up with TRBD1. CDR3 size: 14 residues. The V gene end was trimmed by 8 bases and the J gene end by 0 bases; junction bases not matched to a gene: 4. The germline V gene encodes CDR1 KGHSH and CDR2 LQKENI.